These 18 T cell receptor beta chains were all obtained from the same sample, sequenced in a study of blood T cell repertoires in COVID-19. Produced via immunoSEQ multiplex PCR; TCRdb's table is partial and in-frame only. The sample lists about 150,000 clones, 88% occurring once. The sample was peripheral blood. All receptors derive from a human donor in a cohort sampled during active COVID-19.

This clone appeared a single time. This chain links TRBV11-3 with TRBJ2-1; 13 nucleotides line up with TRBD2. This CDR3 is built from 15 residues. The V and J ends lost 4 bases and 6 bases, in that order; junction bases with no gene match: 3. Germline-derived CDR1 and CDR2 are SGHNT and YENEEA. CDR3 DNA sequence: TGTGCCAGCAGCTCCGGGACTAGCGGGGTCAATGAGCAGTTCTTC. It codes for CASSSGTSGVNEQFF.

This clone was seen just once. This chain uses TRBV18 with TRBJ1-3; TRBD1 matches 8 bases. Trimming took 1 base from V and 2 from J; bases not matched to a gene: 4. The germline CDR1 and CDR2 sequences are KGHSH and LQKENI. CDR3 length: 16 residues. The CDR3 here is CASSPLDRETGNTIYF. The CDR3 DNA is TGTGCCAGCTCACCACTGGACAGGGAGACTGGAAACACCATATATTTT. The full variable domain, its missing parts supplied by reference TRBV18 and TRBJ1-3, is NAGVMQNPRHLVRRRGQEARLRCSPMKGHSHVYWYRQLPEEGLKFMVYLQKENIIDESGMPKERFSAEFPKEGPSILRIQQVVRGDSAAYFCASSPLDRETGNTIYFGEGSWLTVV.

This clone was detected only once. This rearrangement joins TRBV24-1 to TRBJ2-1, with TRBD1 as a possible D gene (6 bases). Trimming pared 5 bases from V and 2 bases from J, leaving 18 bases between. The germline CDR1 and CDR2 sequences are KGHDR and SFDVKD. This CDR3 spans 17 amino acids. CDR3: CATSVNGDTYTYNEQFF. The CDR3 DNA sequence: TGTGCCACCAGTGTAAACGGGGACACTTATACCTACAATGAGCAGTTCTTC.

This chain connects TRBV6-6 to TRBJ2-7; 7 nucleotides line up with TRBD1. V trimming: 2 bases; J trimming: 6 bases; junction bases outside the gene matches: 4. The CDR3 is 13 amino acids. Germline-derived CDR1 and CDR2 are MNHNY and SVGAGI (reference sequence). The CDR3 coding sequence is TGTGCCAGCAGTTACGACAGGGTACGCGAGCAGTACTTC. Its translation: CASSYDRVREQYF.

The gene calls are TRBV3-1 (or the pseudogene TRBV3-2) and TRBJ1-1, with TRBD1 matching over 12 bases. Per germline, CDR1 LGHDT and CDR2 YNNKEL (reference sequence). The CDR3 runs 19 residues. With 4 bases clipped from V and 4 bases from J, the junction kept 16 bases outside the gene matches. The CDR3 nucleotides read TGTGCCAGCAGCCCCCTCGGGGGGACAGGGGGCAGGTTAGGCACTGAAGCTTTCTTT. It translates to CASSPLGGTGGRLGTEAFF.

This sequence joins TRBV9 and TRBJ1-6, with a weak D call TRBD1 (6 bases). V lost 3 bases and J lost 9, with 13 bases in between. CDR1 SGDLS and CDR2 YYNGEE come from the germline V gene. The CDR3 covers 14 residues. This chain's CDR3 is CASSANVDSSPLHF. The CDR3 bases are TGTGCCAGCAGCGCAAACGTGGACAGTTCACCCCTCCACTTT.

The chain joins TRBV28 to TRBJ2-7, with 9 bases matching TRBD1. The CDR3 has 13 amino acids. V lost 6 bases and J lost 3; bases outside the gene matches: 3. The V gene's germline CDR1 is MDHEN and CDR2 SYDVKM. As DNA, the CDR3 is TGTGCCAGCAGACCGGGACAGGGCTACGAGCAGTACTTC. This codes for CASRPGQGYEQYF.

The chain links TRBV4-2 to TRBJ1-5; tentatively, D is TRBD1 (6 bases). The CDR3 loop spans 14 amino acids. Germline lookup yields CDR1 LGHNA and CDR2 YNFKEQ. The V end lost 0 bases, the J end lost 6 bases, and 9 bases lay between the germline ends. The chain's CDR3 is CASSQDQGTQPQHF. CDR3 coding DNA: TGTGCCAGCAGCCAAGATCAGGGGACTCAGCCCCAGCATTTT.

The chain recombines TRBV10-3 with TRBJ2-1; TRBD2 aligns across 7 bases. J lost 5 bases, V lost 4 bases, and 5 bases had no gene match. This CDR3 contains 14 residues. Germline V gene sequence: CDR1 ENHRY, CDR2 SYGVKD. CDR3 DNA sequence: TGTGCCATCAGTGGGGCTAGCGGCAACAATGAGCAGTTCTTC. Amino acids: CAISGASGNNEQFF.

The chain carries TRBV30 and TRBJ1-5; no reliable D call. V lost 7 bases, J lost 0 bases, and 10 bases lay in between. CDR1 and CDR2 from the germline V gene are GTSNPN and SVGIG (reference sequence). CDR3 length equals 13 residues. Here the CDR3 reads CAFAQDSNQPQHF. The CDR3 nucleotides read TGTGCCTTCGCTCAGGATAGCAATCAGCCCCAGCATTTT.

The chain recombines TRBV23-1 with TRBJ2-7; D may be TRBD2 (6 bases). TRBV23-1 is marked as an open reading frame, function uncertain. The germline V and J ends were trimmed by 2 bases and 4 bases, with 21 bases remaining between them. This CDR3 region has 17 residues. The CDR3: CASSQTARGNFWYEQYF. Here the CDR3 DNA reads TGCGCCAGCAGTCAAACTGCCCGGGGGAACTTTTGGTACGAGCAGTACTTC.

The chain employs TRBV27 and TRBJ2-2; tentatively, D is TRBD2 (6 bases). Germline CDR1 is MNHEY and CDR2 is SMNVEV (reference sequence). The CDR3 has 15 residues. The V end lost 3 bases, the J end lost 3 bases, and 11 bases lay between the germline ends. CDR3 DNA sequence: TGTGCCAGCAGTTTTGGGGGAGGAGACACCGGGGAGCTGTTTTTT. Translating it yields CASSFGGGDTGELFF.

As for this clone: The same CDR3 arises from other DNA sequences in this sample as well. The V call is TRBV9, the J call TRBJ1-3, with D possibly matching TRBD1 (5 bases). The CDR3 extends over 14 amino acids. Looked up from germline, CDR1 is SGDLS and CDR2 is YYNGEE. V was shortened by 0 bases and J by 3 bases, with 7 bases between the two germline ends. Written as DNA, the CDR3 is TGTGCCAGCAGCGTAGGACAGAGTGGAAACACCATATATTTT. This encodes CASSVGQSGNTIYF.

The rearrangement uses TRBV21-1 and TRBJ2-1; TRBD1 is the table's D call and was not checked against the DNA. TRBV21-1 counts as a pseudogene. The CDR3 runs 16 residues. CDR3 residues: CASSKTAGAPYNEQFF. CDR3 nucleotide sequence: TGTGCCAGCAGCAAAACCGCAGGGGCCCCCTACAATGAGCAGTTCTTC.

The J gene is TRBJ1-2, the V gene TRBV3-1 (or the pseudogene TRBV3-2), with D perhaps matching TRBD1 (5 bases). CDR3 size: 13 residues. The V gene lost 5 bases and the J gene lost 2 bases, with 9 bases spanning the gap. Looked up from germline, CDR1 is LGHDT and CDR2 is YNNKEL (reference sequence). CDR3 residues: CASSAGGNYGYTF. The CDR3 DNA reads as TGTGCCAGCAGCGCCGGGGGGAACTATGGCTACACCTTC.

The chain employs TRBV9 and TRBJ2-3; 7 bases align to TRBD2. From germline, CDR1 is SGDLS and CDR2 YYNGEE. The V segment lost 6 bases and the J segment 5 bases; nucleotides outside the gene matches: 12. This CDR3 has 15 residues. CDR3 protein: CASTPRSWGGDTQYF. DNA for the CDR3: TGTGCCAGCACTCCCCGCTCGTGGGGGGGAGATACGCAGTATTTT.

This chain's CDR3 is CASSDWGQPRPQHF. In nucleotides, the CDR3 is TGTGCCAGCAGTGATTGGGGACAGCCTCGGCCCCAGCATTTT. The genes are TRBV28 and TRBJ1-5; TRBD1 matches at 7 bases. The CDR3 is 14 amino acids. Germline trimming cut 5 bases from V and 9 bases from J; bases unmatched to any gene: 10. Germline V gene data show CDR1 as MDHEN and CDR2 as SYDVKM.

The chain recombines TRBV7-2 with TRBJ2-7; TRBD2 matches 10 bases. Germline V gene data show CDR1 as SGHTA and CDR2 as FQGNSA. The junction had 9 bases not matched to a gene; V was cut back by 1 base and J by 6 bases. This CDR3 has 16 residues. The chain's CDR3 is CASSLVALAGAAEQYF. The CDR3 DNA reads as TGTGCCAGCAGCTTAGTAGCTCTAGCGGGAGCAGCCGAGCAGTACTTC.